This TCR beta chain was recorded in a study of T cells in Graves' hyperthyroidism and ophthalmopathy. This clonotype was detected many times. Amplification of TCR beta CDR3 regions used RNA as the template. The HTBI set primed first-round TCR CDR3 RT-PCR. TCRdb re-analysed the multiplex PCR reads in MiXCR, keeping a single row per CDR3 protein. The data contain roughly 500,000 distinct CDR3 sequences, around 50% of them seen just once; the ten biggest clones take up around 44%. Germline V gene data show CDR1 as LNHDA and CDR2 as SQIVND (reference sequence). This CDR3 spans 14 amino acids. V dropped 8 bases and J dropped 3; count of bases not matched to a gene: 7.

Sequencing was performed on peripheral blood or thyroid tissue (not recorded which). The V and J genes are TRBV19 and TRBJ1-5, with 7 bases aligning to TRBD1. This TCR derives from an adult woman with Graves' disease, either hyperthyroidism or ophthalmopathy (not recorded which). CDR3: CASETGQDNQPQHF. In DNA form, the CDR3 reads TGTGCCAGTGAAACCGGACAGGACAATCAGCCCCAGCATTTT.